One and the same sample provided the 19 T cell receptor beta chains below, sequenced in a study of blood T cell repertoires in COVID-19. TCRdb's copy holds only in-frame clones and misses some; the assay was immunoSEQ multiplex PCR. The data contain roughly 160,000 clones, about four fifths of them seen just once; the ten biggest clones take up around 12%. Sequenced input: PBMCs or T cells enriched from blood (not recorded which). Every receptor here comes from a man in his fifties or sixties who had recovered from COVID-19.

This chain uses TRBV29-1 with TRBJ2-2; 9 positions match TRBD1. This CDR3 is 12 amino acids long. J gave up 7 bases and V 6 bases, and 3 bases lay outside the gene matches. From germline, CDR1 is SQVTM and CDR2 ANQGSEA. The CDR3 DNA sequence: TGCAGCGTGACAGGGGGTGACGGGGAGCTGTTTTTT. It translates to CSVTGGDGELFF.

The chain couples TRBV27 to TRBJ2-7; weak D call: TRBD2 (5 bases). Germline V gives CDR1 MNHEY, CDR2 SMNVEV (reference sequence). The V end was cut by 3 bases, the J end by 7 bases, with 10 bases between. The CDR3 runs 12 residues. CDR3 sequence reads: CASSFPRGEQYF. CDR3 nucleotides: TGTGCCAGCAGTTTTCCCCGAGGGGAGCAGTACTTC.

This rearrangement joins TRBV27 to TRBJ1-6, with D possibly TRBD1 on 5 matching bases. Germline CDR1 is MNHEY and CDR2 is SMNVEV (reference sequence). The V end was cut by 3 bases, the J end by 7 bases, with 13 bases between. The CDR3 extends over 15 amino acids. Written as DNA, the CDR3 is TGTGCCAGCAGTTTGTCCGGGGGAGGCAATTCACCCCTCCACTTT. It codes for CASSLSGGGNSPLHF.

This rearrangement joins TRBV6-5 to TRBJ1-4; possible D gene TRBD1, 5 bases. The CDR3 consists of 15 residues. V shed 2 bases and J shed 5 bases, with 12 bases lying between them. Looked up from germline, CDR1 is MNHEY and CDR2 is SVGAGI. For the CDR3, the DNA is TGTGCCAGCAGTTACGCGGCAGGGAAGAATGAAAAACTGTTTTTT. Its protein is CASSYAAGKNEKLFF.

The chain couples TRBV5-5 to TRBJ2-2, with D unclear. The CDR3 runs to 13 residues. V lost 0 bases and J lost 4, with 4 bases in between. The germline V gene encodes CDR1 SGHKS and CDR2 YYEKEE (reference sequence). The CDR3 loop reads CASSLAVTGELFF. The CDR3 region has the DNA TGTGCCAGCAGCTTGGCCGTCACCGGGGAGCTGTTTTTT.

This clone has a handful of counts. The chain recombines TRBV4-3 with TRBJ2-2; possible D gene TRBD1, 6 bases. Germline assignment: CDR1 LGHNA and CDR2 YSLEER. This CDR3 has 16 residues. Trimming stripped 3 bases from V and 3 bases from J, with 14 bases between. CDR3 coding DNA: TGCGCCAGCAGCCAGGCTCCGGACAGAGACACCGGGGAGCTGTTTTTT. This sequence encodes CASSQAPDRDTGELFF.

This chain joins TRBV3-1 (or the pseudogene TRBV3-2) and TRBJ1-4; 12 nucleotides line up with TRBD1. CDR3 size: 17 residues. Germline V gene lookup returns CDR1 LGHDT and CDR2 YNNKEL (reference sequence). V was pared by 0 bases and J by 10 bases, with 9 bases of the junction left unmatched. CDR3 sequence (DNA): TGTGCCAGCAGCCAAGAGGGACAGGGGGCGTACGTGGCAAAACTGTTTTTT. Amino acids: CASSQEGQGAYVAKLFF.

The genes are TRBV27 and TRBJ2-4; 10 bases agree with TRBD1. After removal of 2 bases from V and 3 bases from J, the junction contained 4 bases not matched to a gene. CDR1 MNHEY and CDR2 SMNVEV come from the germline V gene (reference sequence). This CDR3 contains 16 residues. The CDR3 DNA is TGTGCCAGCAGTTTAGGGAGGACAGGGGGCAAAAACATTCAGTACTTC. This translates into CASSLGRTGGKNIQYF.

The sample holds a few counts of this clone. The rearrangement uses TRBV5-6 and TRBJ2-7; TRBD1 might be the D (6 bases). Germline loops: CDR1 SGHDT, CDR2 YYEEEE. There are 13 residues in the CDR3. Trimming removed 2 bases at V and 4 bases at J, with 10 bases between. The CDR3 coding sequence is TGTGCCAGCAGCTTATTGGGGGCGTACGAGCAGTACTTC. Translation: CASSLLGAYEQYF.

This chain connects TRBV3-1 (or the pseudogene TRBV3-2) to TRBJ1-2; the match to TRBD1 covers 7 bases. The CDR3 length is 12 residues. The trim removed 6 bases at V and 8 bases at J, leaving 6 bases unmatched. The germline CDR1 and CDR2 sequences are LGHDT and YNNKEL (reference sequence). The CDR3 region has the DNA TGTGCCAGCAGTCAATACAGGGGCGGCTACACCTTC. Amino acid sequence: CASSQYRGGYTF.

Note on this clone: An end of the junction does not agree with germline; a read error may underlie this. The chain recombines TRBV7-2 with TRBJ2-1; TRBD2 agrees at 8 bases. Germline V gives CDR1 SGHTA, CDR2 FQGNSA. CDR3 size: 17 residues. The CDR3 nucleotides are TGTGCCAGCAGCCTAGCCGGGGGGGCGGCTCCTTACAATGAGCAGTTCTTC. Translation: CASSLAGGAAPYNEQFF.

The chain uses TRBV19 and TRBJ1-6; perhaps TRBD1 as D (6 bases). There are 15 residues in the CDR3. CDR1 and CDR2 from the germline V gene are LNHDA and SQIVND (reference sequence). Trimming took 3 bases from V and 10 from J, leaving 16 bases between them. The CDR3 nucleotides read TGTGCCAGTAGTATCCAAGGGGGAGTAACCTCACCCCTCCACTTT. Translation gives CASSIQGGVTSPLHF.

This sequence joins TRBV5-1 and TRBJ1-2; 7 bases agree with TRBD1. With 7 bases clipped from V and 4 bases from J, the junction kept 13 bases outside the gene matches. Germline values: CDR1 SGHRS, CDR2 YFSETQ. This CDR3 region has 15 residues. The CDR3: CASYTGTVGTYGYTF. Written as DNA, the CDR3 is TGCGCCAGCTATACCGGGACAGTGGGAACCTATGGCTACACCTTC.

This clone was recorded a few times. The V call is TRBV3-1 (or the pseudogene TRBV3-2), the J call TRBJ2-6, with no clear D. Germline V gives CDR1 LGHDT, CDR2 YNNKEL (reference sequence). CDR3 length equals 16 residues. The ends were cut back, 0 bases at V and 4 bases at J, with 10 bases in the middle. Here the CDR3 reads CASSQDWSAGANVLTF. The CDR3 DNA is TGTGCCAGCAGCCAAGATTGGAGTGCCGGGGCCAACGTCCTGACTTTC.

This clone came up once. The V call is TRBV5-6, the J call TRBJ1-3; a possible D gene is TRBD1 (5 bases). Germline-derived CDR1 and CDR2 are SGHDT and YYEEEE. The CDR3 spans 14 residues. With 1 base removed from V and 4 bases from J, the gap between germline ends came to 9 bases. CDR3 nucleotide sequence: TGTGCCAGCAGCTTGCAGGGAAGGGGAAACACCATATATTTT. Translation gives CASSLQGRGNTIYF.

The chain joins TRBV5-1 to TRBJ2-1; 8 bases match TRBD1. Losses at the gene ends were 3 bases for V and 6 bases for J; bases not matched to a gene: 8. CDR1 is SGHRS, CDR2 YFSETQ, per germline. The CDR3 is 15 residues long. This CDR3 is CASSSDRAWSNEQFF. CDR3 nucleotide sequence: TGCGCCAGCAGCTCGGACAGGGCCTGGAGCAATGAGCAGTTCTTC.

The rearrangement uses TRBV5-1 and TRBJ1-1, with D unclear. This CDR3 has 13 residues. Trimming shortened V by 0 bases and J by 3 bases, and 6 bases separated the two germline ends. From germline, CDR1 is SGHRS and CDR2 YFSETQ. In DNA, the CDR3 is TGCGCCAGCAGCTTGGGGGCCGACACTGAAGCTTTCTTT. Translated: CASSLGADTEAFF.

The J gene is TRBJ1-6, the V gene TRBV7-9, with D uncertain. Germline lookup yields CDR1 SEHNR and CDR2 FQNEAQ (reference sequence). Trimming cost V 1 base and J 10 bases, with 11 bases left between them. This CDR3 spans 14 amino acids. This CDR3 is CASSLEAAGSPLHF. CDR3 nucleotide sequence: TGTGCCAGCAGCTTAGAGGCGGCCGGATCACCCCTCCACTTT.

CDR3 protein: CASSQDLQEGAYEQYF. The CDR3 DNA sequence: TGTGCCAGCAGCCAAGATCTCCAGGAGGGCGCCTACGAGCAGTACTTC. The chain joins TRBV4-2 to TRBJ2-7; a weak D match, TRBD2 (6 bases). V dropped 0 bases and J dropped 2 bases, with 14 bases sitting between them. The CDR3 consists of 16 residues. From germline, CDR1 is LGHNA and CDR2 YNFKEQ.